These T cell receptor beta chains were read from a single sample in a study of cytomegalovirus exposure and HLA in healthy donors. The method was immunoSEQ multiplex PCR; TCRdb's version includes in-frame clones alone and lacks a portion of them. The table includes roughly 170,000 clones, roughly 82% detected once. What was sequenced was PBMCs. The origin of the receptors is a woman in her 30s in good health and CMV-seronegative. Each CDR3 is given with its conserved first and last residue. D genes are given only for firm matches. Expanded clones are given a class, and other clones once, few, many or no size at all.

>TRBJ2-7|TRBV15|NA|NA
TGTGCCACCAGCAGAGGGAGGCAGGGGCTCTCCTACGAGCAGTACTTC
CATSRGRQGLSYEQYF
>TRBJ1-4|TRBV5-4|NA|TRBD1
TGTGCCAGCAGCATAGCCGAGACAGGGGGTGAAAAACTGTTTTTT
CASSIAETGGEKLFF
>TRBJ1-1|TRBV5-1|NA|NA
TGCGCCAGCAGCTTGTCCCTACAGGCGGGGACTGAAGCTTTCTTT
CASSLSLQAGTEAFF
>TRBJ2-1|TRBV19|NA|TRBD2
TGTGCCAGTAGCGTAACTAGCGGGGAATACAATGAGCAGTTCTTC
CASSVTSGEYNEQFF
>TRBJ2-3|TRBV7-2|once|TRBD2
TGTGCCAGCAGCAATCTAGCGGGAGGGCCGCATACGCAGTATTTT
CASSNLAGGPHTQYF
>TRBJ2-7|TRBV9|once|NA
TGTGCCAGCAGCGTAGAGGGCAGGGTACCCTACGAGCAGTACTTC
CASSVEGRVPYEQYF
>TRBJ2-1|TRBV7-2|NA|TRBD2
TGTGCCAGCAGTCAGACTAGCGGGCCCTACAATGAGCAGTTCTTC
CASSQTSGPYNEQFF
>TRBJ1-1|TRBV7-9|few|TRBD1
TGTGCCAGCAGCTGGACAGGGGGCGAAGCTTTCTTT
CASSWTGGEAFF
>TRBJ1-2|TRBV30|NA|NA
TGTGCCTGGAGTTCTACGGGCAGGGCAAGTGGCTACACCTTC
CAWSSTGRASGYTF
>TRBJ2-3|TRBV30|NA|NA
TGTGCCTGGAGTGCCCCTAGCTACGCGCAGTATTTT
CAWSAPSYAQYF
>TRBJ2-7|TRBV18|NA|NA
TGTGCCAGCTCCCAGGGTGGCACCTCCTACGAGCAGTACTTC
CASSQGGTSYEQYF
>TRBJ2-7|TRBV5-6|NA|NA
TGTGCCAGCAACGGGATTGGGGATATATGGGGCGAGCAGTACTTC
CASNGIGDIWGEQYF
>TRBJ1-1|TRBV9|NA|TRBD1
TGTGCCAGCAGCACGGGACAGAACCTCTTGAACACTGAAGCTTTCTTT
CASSTGQNLLNTEAFF
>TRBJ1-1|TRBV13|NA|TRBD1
TGTGCCAGCAGCTTAGAACAGGGGGCAGGTGAAGCTTTCTTT
CASSLEQGAGEAFF
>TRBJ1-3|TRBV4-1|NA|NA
TGCGCCAGCAGCCAAGAGGGCCGCTCTGGAAACACCATATATTTT
CASSQEGRSGNTIYF
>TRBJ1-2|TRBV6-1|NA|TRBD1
TGTGCCAGCAGCCTACGACAGGGCAGCTATGGCTACACCTTC
CASSLRQGSYGYTF
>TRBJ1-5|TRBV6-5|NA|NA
TGTGCCAGCAGGAGACAGCTATCGGGCAATCAGCCCCAGCATTTT
CASRRQLSGNQPQHF
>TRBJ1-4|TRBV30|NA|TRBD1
TGTGCCTTGACTGACCCTAGGACAGGGGGCGAAAAACTGTTTTTT
CALTDPRTGGEKLFF
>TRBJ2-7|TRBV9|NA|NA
TGTGCCAGCAGCGGAAGTTCCTCGGGAGAGCAGTACTTC
CASSGSSSGEQYF
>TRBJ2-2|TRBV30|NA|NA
TGTGCCTGGAGTGTACTCGACACCGGGGAGCTGTTTTTT
CAWSVLDTGELFF
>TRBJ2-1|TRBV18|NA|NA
TGTGCCAGCTCACCAGCCCACATCGAGCAGTTCTTC
CASSPAHIEQFF
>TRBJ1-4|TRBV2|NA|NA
TGTGCCAGCACCCCCACAGCAACTAATGAAAAACTGTTTTTT
CASTPTATNEKLFF
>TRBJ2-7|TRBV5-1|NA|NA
TGCGCCAGCAGCCCGGGGTATGGCGACTACGAGCAGTACTTC
CASSPGYGDYEQYF
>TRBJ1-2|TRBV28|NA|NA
TGTGCCAGCGCCCAACCGGGGTTTGGCTACACCTTC
CASAQPGFGYTF
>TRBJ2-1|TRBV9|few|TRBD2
TGTGCCAGCAGCGCGTCTAGCGGGAATGATCAAAATGAGCAGTTCTTC
CASSASSGNDQNEQFF
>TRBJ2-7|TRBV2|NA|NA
TGTGCCAGCAGTGAAAGACAGGTTCCCTACGAGCAGTACTTC
CASSERQVPYEQYF
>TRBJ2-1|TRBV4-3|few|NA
TGCGCCAGCAGCCAAGATCAGGGGGGCTCCTACAATGAGCAGTTCTTC
CASSQDQGGSYNEQFF
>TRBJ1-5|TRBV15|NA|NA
TGTGCCACCAGCACCCGGGACATGGGTCAGCCCCAGCATTTT
CATSTRDMGQPQHF
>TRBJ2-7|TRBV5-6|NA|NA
TGTGCCAGCAGCTTAGCCCTCAGCGGCGTTATTGGCGAGCAGTACTTC
CASSLALSGVIGEQYF
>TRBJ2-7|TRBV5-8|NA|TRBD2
TGTGCCAGCAGCTTACGCGGGGGGGCGGGCGAGCAGTACTTC
CASSLRGGAGEQYF
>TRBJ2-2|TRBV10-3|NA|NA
TGTGCCATCAGTGAGTCTTGGCGGACAGACGGGGCCGGGGAGCTGTTTTTT
CAISESWRTDGAGELFF
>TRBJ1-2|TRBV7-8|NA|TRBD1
TGTGCCAGCAGCTCCTTGACAGGGGGCGCGGGAGGCTACACCTTC
CASSSLTGGAGGYTF
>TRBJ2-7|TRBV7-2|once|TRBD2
TGTGCCAGCAGCAAGGGACTAGATTCCTCCTACGAGCAGTACTTC
CASSKGLDSSYEQYF
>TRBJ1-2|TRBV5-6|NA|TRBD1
TGTGCCAGCAGCTTGACAGGACAGGGGGCTTCCCACTTC
CASSLTGQGASHF
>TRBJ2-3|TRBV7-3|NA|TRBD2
TGTGCCAGCAGCTTAACGACTAGCGGGGGGTTAACAGATACGCAGTATTTT
CASSLTTSGGLTDTQYF
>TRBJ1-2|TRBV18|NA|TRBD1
TGTGCCAGCTCAGTTTCGGGACAGAACTATGGCTACACCTTC
CASSVSGQNYGYTF
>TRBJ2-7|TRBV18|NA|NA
TGTGCCAGCTCACCACAACCAGGGGAATACGAGCAGTACTTC
CASSPQPGEYEQYF
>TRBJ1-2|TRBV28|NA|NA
TGTGCCAGCAGCACCGGGACACACATCTATGGCTACACCTTC
CASSTGTHIYGYTF
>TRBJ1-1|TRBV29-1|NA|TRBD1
TGCAGCGTCGCGATGGACAGGGGGAAACCTGAAGCTTTCTTT
CSVAMDRGKPEAFF
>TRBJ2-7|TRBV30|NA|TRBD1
TGTGCCTGGGAGGGACAGGGGATCCACGAGCAGTACTTC
CAWEGQGIHEQYF
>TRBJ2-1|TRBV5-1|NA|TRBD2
TGCGCCAGCAGCAAAACTAGCGGTGAGCAGTTCTTC
CASSKTSGEQFF
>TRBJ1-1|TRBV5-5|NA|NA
TGTGCCAGCAGCACCACAGGGAACACTGAAGCCTTCTTT
CASSTTGNTEAFF
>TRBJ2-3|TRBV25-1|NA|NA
TGTGCCAGCAGTGAGAGCAGGGGCAGCACAGATACGCAGTATTTT
CASSESRGSTDTQYF
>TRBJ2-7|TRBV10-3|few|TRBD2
TGTGCCATCAGGGGGACTAGCGGGGGGACGTACGACGAGCAGTACTTC
CAIRGTSGGTYDEQYF
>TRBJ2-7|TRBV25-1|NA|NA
TGTGCCAGCAGTGTACAGTCCTACGAGCAGTACTTC
CASSVQSYEQYF
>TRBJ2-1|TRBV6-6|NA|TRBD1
TGTGCCAGCAGTCAAGGACAGGGTTTGAATGAGCAGTTCTTC
CASSQGQGLNEQFF
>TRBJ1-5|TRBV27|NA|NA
TGTGCCAGCAGTTCTGACATAAGGAGCAATCAGCCCCAGCATTTT
CASSSDIRSNQPQHF
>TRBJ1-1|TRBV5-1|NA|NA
TGCGCCAGCAGATCCGGTATGAACACTGAAGCTTTCTTT
CASRSGMNTEAFF
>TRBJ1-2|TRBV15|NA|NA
TGTGCCACCAGCAGAGATCTGGGGGCGTCTCCCTATGGCTACACCTTC
CATSRDLGASPYGYTF
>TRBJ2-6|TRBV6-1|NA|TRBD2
TGTGCCAGCAGTGCTCTGCCTAGCGGGGGGGCTGGGGCCAACGTCCTGACTTTC
CASSALPSGGAGANVLTF
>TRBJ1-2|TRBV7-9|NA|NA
TGTTCCAGCAGCTTAACTACGGGGAATTATGGCTACACCTTC
CSSSLTTGNYGYTF
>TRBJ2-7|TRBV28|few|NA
TGTGCCAGCAGTTTAATGGGGGGACCTAGTGAGCAGTACTTC
CASSLMGGPSEQYF
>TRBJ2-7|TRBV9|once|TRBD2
TGTGCCAGCAGCGTGGCTTCGGGAGGAATGTACGAGCAGTACTTC
CASSVASGGMYEQYF
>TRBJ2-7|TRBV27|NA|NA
TGTGCCAGCAGTTTCTTTTCCGGCGAGCAGTACTTC
CASSFFSGEQYF
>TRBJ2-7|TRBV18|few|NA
TGTGCCAGCCAGAGCGGATACGAGCAGTACTTC
CASQSGYEQYF
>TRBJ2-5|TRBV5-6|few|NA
TGTGCCAGCAGCCGCGGGGTTGAAGAGACCCAGTACTTC
CASSRGVEETQYF
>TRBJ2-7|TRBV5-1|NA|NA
TGCGCCAGCGGCCGGGACTTCGCCTACGAGCAGTACTTC
CASGRDFAYEQYF